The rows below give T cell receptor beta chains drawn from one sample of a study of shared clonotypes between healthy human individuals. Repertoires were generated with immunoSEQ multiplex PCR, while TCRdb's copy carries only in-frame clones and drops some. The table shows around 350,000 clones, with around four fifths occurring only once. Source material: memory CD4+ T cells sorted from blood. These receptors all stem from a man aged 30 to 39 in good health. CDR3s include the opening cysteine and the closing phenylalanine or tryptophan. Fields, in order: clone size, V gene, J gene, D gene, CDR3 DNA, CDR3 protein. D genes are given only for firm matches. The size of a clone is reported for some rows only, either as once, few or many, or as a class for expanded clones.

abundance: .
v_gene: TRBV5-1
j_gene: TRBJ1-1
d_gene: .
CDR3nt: TGCGCCAGCAGCCCTACCCAGAGGGCAGGACACTTATTGAACACTGAAGCTTTCTTT
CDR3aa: CASSPTQRAGHLLNTEAFF

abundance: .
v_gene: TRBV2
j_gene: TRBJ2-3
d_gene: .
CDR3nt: TGTGCCAGCAGTGCCGTGAAGCAGTATTTT
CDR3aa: CASSAVKQYF

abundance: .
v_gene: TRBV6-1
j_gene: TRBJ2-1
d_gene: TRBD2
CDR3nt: TGTGCCAGCAGTGTTTTTCTAGCGGGAAACAATGAGCAGTTCTTC
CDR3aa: CASSVFLAGNNEQFF

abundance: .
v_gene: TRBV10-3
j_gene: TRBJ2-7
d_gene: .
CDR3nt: TGTGCCATCGTTTCGCAGCAAACCTACGAGCAGTACTTC
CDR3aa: CAIVSQQTYEQYF

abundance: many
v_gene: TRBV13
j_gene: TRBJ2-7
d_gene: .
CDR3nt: TGTGCCAGCAGCCTAGGGGGGCGGAAACCCTACGAGCAGTACTTC
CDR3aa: CASSLGGRKPYEQYF

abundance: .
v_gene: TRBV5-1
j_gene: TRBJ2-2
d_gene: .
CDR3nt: TGCGCCAGCAGCCCGGGCTTGGTGGCCGGGGAGCTGTTTTTT
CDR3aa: CASSPGLVAGELFF

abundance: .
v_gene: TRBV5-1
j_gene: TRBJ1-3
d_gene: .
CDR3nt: TGCGCCAGCAGCTTAGGAGGCGAGTATTTAAACACCATATATTTT
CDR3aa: CASSLGGEYLNTIYF

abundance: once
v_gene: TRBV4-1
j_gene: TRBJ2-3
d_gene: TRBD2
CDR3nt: TGCGCCAGCAGCCGAGGCCCCCTAGCGGGCCCCACAGATACGCAGTATTTT
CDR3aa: CASSRGPLAGPTDTQYF

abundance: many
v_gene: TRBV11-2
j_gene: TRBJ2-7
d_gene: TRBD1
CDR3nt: TGTGCCAGCAGCAATTACAGGGGCGCCTACGAGCAGTACTTC
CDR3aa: CASSNYRGAYEQYF

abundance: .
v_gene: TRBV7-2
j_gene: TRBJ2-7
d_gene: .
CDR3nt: TGTGCCAGCAGCTTAGTTTTTGGCAGGGGCGAGCAGTACTTC
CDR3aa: CASSLVFGRGEQYF

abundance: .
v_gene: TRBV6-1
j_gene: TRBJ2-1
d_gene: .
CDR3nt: TGTGCCAGCAGAGAACACGCTACAGGGCGGTACAATGAGCAGTTCTTC
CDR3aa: CASREHATGRYNEQFF

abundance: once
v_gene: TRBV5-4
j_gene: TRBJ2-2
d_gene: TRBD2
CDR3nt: TGTGCCAGCAGCTTGGGCGGGAGGGCCGGCACCGGGGAGCTGTTTTTT
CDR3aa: CASSLGGRAGTGELFF

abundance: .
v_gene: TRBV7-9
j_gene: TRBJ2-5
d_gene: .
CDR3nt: TGTGCCAGCAGTCAAGGACACATACAAGAGACCCAGTACTTC
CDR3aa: CASSQGHIQETQYF

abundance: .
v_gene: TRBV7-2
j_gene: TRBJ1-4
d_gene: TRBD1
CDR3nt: TGTGCCAGCAGCTTGGGGGACAGGGCCAAACTGTTTTTT
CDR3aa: CASSLGDRAKLFF

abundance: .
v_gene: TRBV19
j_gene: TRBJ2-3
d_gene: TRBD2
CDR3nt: TGTGCCAGTAGTCGAGCGGGAGAAAGGGCAGATACGCAGTATTTT
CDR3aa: CASSRAGERADTQYF

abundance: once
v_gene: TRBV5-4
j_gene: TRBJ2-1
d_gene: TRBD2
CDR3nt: TGTGCCAGCAGCCTCGGTATAGCGGGCAATGAGCAGTTCTTC
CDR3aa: CASSLGIAGNEQFF

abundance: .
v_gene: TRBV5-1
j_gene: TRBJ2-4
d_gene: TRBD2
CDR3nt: TGCGCCAGCAGCTTAACTAGCGGGAGCCCGGCCAAAAACATTCAGTACTTC
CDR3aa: CASSLTSGSPAKNIQYF

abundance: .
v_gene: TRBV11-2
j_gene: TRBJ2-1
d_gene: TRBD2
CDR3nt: TGTGCCAGCAGCTTAGATTTCGGACTAGCGGGAGTTGAGCAGTTCTTC
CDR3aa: CASSLDFGLAGVEQFF

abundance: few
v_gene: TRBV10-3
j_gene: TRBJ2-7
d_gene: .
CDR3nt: TGTGCCATCAGTGGGGGTTACGAGCAGTACTTC
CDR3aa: CAISGGYEQYF

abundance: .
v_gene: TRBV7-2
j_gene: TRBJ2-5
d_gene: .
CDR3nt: TGTGCCAGCAGCCCCAACTACGCGAGGGAGACCCAGTACTTC
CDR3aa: CASSPNYARETQYF

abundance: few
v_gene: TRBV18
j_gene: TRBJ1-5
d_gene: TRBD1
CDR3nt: TGTGCCAGCTCACCCCGAGGACAGGTCGCCAGGCCCCAGCATTTT
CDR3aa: CASSPRGQVARPQHF

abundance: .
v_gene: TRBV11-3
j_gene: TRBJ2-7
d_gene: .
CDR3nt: TGTGCCAGCAGCTTAGAAGCAAAGGTGGGACATCTGGGCCCCTACGAGCAGTACTTC
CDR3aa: CASSLEAKVGHLGPYEQYF

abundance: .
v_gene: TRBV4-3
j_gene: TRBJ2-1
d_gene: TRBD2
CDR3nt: TGCGCCAGCAGCCGGGGACTAGCGGGATCCTACAATGAGCAGTTCTTC
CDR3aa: CASSRGLAGSYNEQFF

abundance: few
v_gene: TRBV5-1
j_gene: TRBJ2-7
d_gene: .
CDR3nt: TGCGCCAGCAGCCTTGACAGGACCCCGGCGTACTTC
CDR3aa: CASSLDRTPAYF

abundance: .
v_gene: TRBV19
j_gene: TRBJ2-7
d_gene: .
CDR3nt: TGTGCCAGTAGTATTGATTTCGAGTATGAGCAGTACTTC
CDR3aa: CASSIDFEYEQYF

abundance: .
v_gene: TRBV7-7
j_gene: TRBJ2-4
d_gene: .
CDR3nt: TGTGCTAGCAGCCTCGAGCAGAAAAACATTCAGTACTTC
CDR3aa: CASSLEQKNIQYF

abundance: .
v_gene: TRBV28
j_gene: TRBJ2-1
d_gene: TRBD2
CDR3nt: TGTGCCAGCGGAACTAGCGGGAGTGGGTATGAGCAGTTCTTC
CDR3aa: CASGTSGSGYEQFF

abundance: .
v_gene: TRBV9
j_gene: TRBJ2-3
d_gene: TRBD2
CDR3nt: TGTGCCAGCAGCTGGACTAGCGGGAACCCCACAGATACGCAGTATTTT
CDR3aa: CASSWTSGNPTDTQYF

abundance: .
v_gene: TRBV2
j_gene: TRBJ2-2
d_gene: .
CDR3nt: TGTGCCAGCAGTCCGTTAACTAGTCACACCGGGGAGCTGTTTTTT
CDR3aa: CASSPLTSHTGELFF

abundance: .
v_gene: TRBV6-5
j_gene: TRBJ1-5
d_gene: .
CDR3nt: TGTGCCAGCAGGACAAGCTATAGCAATCAGCCCCAGCATTTT
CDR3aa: CASRTSYSNQPQHF

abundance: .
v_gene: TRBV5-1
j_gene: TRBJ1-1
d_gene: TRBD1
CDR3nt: TGCGCCAGCAGCTTGGTAGGGGGCGACACTGAAGCTTTCTTT
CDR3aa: CASSLVGGDTEAFF

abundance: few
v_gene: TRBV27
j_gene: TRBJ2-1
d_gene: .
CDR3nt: .
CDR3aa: CASSSAPGTYNEQFF

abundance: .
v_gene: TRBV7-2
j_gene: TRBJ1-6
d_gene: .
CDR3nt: TGTGCCAGCAGCTTAGTCGGGCCGGATACCTCACCCCTCCACTTT
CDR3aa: CASSLVGPDTSPLHF

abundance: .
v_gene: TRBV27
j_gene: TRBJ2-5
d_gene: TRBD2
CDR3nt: TGTGCCAGCAGTTTACCTGAGCGGGACGCTCCTCCAGTGACCCAGTACTTC
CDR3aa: CASSLPERDAPPVTQYF

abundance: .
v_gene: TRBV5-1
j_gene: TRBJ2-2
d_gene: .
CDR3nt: TGCGCCAGCAGTCCCGACAGACCGAGCACCGGGGAGCTGTTTTTT
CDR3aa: CASSPDRPSTGELFF

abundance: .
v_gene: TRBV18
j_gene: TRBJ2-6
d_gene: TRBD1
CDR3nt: TGTGCCAGCTCGGAGTATCAACAGGGGGCAGGGGCCAACGTCCTGACTTTC
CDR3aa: CASSEYQQGAGANVLTF

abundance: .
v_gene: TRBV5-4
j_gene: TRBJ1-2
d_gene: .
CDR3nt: TGTGCCAGCAGTCGGGCCTTAAGAGGCTACACCTTC
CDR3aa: CASSRALRGYTF

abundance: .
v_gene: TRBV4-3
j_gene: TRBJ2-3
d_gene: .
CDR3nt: TGCGCCAGCAGCCAAGGGGGACCGGGAGAGGATACGCAGTATTTT
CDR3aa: CASSQGGPGEDTQYF

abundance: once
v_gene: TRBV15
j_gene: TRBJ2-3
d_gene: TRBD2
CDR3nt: TGTGCCACCAGCAGAGATTCCCGCGGGAGGTCAGATACGCAGTATTTT
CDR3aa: CATSRDSRGRSDTQYF

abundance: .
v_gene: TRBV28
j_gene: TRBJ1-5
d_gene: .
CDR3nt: TGTGCCAGCAGTTACCCCGGGGGGGGAAGTCGCAATCAGCCCCAGCATTTT
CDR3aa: CASSYPGGGSRNQPQHF

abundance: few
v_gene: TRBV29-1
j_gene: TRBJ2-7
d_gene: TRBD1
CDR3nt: TGCAGCGGCAGGGGCGGAACCGGGACAGGGCAATACGAGCAGTACTTC
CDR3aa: CSGRGGTGTGQYEQYF

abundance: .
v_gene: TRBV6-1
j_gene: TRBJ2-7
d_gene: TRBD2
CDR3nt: TGTGCCAGCAGTGAGGGACTAGCGACCTACGAGCAGTACTTC
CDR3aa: CASSEGLATYEQYF

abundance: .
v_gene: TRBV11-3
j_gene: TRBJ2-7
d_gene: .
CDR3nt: TGTGCCAGCAGCTTAGAGTCCCACGAGCAGTACTTC
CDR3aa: CASSLESHEQYF

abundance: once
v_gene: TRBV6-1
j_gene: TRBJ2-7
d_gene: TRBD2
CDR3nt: TGTGCGAGCGGGGATTCCTACGAGCAGTACTTC
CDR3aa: CASGDSYEQYF

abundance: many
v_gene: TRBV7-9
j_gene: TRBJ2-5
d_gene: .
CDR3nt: TGTGCCAGCAGCTCCAGGGCCGGAGAAGAGACCCAGTACTTC
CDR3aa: CASSSRAGEETQYF